What follows is one TCR beta chain and its context. This sample was taken from a study of technical replicates of blood from several donors. The CDR3 runs to 15 residues. J gave up 4 bases and V 3 bases, and 3 bases lay outside the gene matches. Germline assignment: CDR1 SGHAT and CDR2 FQNNGV. Sequenced by immunoSEQ multiplex PCR; TCRdb stores in-frame clones only, minus some. The sample lists about 59,000 clones, about 83% occurring once. The clonotype was recovered from a human donor in good health. Some clones in this sample may be carry-over from other donors' samples. The specimen sequenced was PBMCs. V usage is TRBV11-2 and J usage is TRBJ1-6; 7 bases agree with TRBD1. CDR3: CASSLGTDYNSPLHF. In DNA, the CDR3 is TGTGCCAGCAGCTTGGGGACAGATTATAATTCACCCCTCCACTTT.